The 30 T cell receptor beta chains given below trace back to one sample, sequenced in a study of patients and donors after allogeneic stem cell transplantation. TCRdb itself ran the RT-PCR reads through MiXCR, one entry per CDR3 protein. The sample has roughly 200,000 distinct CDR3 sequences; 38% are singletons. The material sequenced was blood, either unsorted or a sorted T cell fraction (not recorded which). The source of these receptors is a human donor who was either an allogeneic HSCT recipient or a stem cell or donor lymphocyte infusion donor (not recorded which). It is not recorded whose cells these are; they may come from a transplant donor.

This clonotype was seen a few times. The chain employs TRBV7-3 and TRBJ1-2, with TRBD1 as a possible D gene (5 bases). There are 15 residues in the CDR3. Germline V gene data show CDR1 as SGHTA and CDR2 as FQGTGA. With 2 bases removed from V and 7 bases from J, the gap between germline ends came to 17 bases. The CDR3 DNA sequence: TGTGCCAGCAGCTTAGGTGGAGGGGCCCTATTTGGCTACACCTTC. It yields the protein CASSLGGGALFGYTF.

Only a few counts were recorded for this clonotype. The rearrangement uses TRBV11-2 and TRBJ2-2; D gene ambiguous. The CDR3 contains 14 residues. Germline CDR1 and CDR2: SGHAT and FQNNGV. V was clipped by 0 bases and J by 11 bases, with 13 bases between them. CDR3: CASSLDPLRPELFF. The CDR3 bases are TGTGCCAGCAGCTTAGATCCCTTGAGACCAGAGCTGTTTTTT.

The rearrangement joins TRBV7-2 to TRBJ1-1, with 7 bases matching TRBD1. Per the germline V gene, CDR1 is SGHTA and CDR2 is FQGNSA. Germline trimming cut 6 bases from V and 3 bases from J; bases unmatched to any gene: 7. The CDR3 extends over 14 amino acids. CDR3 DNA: TGTGCCAGCAGTCGTTCCACAGGGGACACTGAAGCTTTCTTT. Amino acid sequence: CASSRSTGDTEAFF.

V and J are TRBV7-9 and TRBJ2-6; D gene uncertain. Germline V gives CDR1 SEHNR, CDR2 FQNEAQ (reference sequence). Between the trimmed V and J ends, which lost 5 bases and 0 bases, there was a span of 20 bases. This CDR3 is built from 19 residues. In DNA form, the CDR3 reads TGTGCCAGCAGCCAACTTCCCGGCTTTCCAAGCTCTGGGGCCAACGTCCTGACTTTC. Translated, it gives CASSQLPGFPSSGANVLTF.

The CDR3, as DNA: TGTGCCAGCAGCTTAGGATCCGGGACAGGGAAACAGCCCCAGCATTTT. It yields the protein CASSLGSGTGKQPQHF. The J gene is TRBJ1-5, the V gene TRBV7-9, with TRBD1 matching 9 bases. V shed 1 base and J 7 bases; nucleotides not matched to a gene: 8. CDR3 length: 16 residues. Looked up from germline, CDR1 is SEHNR and CDR2 is FQNEAQ (reference sequence).

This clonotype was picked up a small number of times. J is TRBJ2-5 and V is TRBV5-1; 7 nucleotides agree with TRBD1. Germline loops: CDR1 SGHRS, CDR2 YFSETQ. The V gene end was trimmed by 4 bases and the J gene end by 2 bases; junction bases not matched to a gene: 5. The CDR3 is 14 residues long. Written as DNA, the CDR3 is TGCGCCAGCAGCCAAAGGACAGGTCAAGAGACCCAGTACTTC. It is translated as CASSQRTGQETQYF.

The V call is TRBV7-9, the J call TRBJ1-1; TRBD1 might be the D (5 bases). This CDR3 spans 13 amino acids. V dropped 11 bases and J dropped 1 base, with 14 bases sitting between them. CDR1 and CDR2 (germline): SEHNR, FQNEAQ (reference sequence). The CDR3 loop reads CAGFGTANTEAFF. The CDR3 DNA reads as TGTGCCGGTTTCGGGACGGCGAACACTGAAGCTTTCTTT.

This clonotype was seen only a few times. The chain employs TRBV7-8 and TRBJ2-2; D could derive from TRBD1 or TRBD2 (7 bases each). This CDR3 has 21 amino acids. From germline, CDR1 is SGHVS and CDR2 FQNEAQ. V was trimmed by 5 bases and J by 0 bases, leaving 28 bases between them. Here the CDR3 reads CASSPKRGRGQLTPNTGELFF. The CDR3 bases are TGTGCCAGCAGCCCCAAGCGGGGTCGGGGACAGCTAACTCCGAACACCGGGGAGCTGTTTTTT.

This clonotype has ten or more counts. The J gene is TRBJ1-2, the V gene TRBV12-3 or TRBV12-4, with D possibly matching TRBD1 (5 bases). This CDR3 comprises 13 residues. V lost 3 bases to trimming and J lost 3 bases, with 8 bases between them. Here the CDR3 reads CASSFGAHYGYTF. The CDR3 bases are TGTGCCAGCAGTTTCGGGGCCCACTATGGCTACACCTTC.

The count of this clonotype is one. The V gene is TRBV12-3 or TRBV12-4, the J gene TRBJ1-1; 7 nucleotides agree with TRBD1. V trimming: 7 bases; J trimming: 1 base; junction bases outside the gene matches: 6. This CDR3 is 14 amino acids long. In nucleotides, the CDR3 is TGTGCCAGCACCCTGGGACAGACGAACACTGAAGCTTTCTTT. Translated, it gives CASTLGQTNTEAFF.

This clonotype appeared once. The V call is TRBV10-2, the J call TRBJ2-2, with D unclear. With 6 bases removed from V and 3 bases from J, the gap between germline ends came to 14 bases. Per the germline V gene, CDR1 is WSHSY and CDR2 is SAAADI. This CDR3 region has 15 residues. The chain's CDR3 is CASRRVVVHTGELFF. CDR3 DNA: TGCGCCAGCAGAAGGGTCGTGGTGCACACCGGGGAGCTGTTTTTT.

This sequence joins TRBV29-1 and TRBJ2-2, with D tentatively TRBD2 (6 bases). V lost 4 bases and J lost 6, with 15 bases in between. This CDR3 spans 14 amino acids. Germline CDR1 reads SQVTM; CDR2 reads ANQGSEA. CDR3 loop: CSVVGGPGAGELFF. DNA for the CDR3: TGCAGCGTTGTCGGGGGACCTGGTGCCGGGGAGCTGTTTTTT.

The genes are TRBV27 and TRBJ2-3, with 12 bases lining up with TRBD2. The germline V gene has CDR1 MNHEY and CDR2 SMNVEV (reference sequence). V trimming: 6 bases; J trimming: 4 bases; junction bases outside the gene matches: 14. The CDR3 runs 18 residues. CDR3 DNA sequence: TGTGCCAGCAGCGAGGCCCCCCCTAGCGGGGGGGTCGCAGATACGCAGTATTTT. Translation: CASSEAPPSGGVADTQYF.

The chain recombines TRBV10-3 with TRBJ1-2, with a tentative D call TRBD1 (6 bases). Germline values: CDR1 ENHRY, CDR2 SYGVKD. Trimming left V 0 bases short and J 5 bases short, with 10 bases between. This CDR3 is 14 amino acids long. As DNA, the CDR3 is TGTGCCATCAGTGAGTCGAACAGGGATTATGGCTACACCTTC. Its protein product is CAISESNRDYGYTF.

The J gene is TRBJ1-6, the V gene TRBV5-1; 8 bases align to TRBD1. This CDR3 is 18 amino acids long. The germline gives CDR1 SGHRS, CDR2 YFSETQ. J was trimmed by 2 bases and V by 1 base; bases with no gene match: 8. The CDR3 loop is CASSLQGARRTYNSPLHF. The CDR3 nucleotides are TGCGCCAGCAGCTTGCAGGGGGCCCGTCGGACCTATAATTCACCCCTCCACTTT.

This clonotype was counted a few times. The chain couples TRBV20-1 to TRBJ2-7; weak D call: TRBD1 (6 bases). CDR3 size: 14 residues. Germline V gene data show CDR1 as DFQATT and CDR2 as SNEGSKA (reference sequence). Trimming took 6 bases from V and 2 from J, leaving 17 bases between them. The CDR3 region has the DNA TGCAGTGCCCAGGGGATAGCGTCAACCTACGAGCAGTACTTC. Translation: CSAQGIASTYEQYF.

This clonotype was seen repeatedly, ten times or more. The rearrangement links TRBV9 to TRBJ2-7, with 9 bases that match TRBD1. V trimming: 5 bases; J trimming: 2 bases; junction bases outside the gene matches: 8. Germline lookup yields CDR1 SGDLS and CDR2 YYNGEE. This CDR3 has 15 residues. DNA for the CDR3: TGTGCCAGCAGTCCCGGGACAGGGCCAACCTACGAGCAGTACTTC. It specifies CASSPGTGPTYEQYF.

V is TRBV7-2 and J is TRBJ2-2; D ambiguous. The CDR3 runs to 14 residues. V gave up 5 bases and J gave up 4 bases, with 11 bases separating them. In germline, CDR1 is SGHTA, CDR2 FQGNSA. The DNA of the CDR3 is TGTGCCAGCAGCCCGGTGGGCGCCACCGGGGAGCTGTTTTTT. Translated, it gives CASSPVGATGELFF. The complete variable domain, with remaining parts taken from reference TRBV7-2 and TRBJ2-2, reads GAGVSQSPSNKVTEKGKDVELRCDPISGHTALYWYRQSLGQGLEFLIYFQGNSAPDKSGLPSDRFSAERTGGSVSTLTIQRTQQEDSAVYLCASSPVGATGELFFGEGSRLTVL.

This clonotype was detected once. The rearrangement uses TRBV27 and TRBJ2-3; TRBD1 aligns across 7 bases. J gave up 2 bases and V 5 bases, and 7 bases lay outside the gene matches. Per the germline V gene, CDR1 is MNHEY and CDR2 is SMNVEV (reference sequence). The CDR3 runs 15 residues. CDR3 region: CASSLGTEPTDTQYF. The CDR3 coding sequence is TGTGCCAGCAGTCTCGGGACAGAGCCCACAGATACGCAGTATTTT.

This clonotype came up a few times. CDR3 DNA sequence: TGCAGTGCTAGAGATGGGGGGGCAGGGAGGCCTGAAGCTTTCTTT. It codes for CSARDGGAGRPEAFF. The rearrangement links TRBV20-1 to TRBJ1-1, with TRBD1 as a possible D gene (6 bases). The CDR3 covers 15 residues. Germline V gives CDR1 DFQATT, CDR2 SNEGSKA (reference sequence). V was shortened by 0 bases and J by 6 bases, with 17 bases between the two germline ends.

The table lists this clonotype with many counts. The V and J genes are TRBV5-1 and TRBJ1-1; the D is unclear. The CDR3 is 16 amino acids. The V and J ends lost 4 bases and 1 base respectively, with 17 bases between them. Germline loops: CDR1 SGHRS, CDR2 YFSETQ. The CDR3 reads CASSQGPQLGNTEAFF. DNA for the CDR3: TGCGCCAGCAGCCAAGGACCGCAGTTAGGGAACACTGAAGCTTTCTTT.

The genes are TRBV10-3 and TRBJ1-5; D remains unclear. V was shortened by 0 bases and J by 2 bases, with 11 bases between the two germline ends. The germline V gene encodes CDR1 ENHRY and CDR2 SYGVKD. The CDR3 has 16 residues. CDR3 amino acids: CAISESANQGNQPQHF. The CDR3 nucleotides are TGTGCCATCAGTGAGTCAGCTAACCAGGGCAATCAGCCCCAGCATTTT.

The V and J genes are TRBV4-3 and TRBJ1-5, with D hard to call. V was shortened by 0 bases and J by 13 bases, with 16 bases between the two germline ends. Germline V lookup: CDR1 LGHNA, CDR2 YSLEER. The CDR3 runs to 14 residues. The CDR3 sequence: CASSQDRSGWGQHF. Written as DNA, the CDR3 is TGCGCCAGCAGCCAAGATAGATCCGGGTGGGGACAGCATTTT.

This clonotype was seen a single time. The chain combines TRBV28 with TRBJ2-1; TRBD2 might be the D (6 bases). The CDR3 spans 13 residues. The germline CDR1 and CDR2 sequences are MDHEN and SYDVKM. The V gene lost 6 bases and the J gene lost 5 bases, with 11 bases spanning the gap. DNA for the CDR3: TGTGCCAGCAGAACCGGGAGAAACAATGAGCAGTTCTTC. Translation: CASRTGRNNEQFF.

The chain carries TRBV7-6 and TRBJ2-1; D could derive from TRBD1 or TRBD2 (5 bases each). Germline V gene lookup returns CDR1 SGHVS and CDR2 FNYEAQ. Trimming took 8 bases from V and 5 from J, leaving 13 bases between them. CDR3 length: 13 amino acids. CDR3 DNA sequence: TGTGCCAGCCGCCGCTGGGACGACAATGAGCAGTTCTTC. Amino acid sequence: CASRRWDDNEQFF. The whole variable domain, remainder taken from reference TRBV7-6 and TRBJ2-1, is GAGVSQSPRYKVTKRGQDVALRCDPISGHVSLYWYRQALGQGPEFLTYFNYEAQQDKSGLPNDRFSAERPEGSISTLTIQRTEQRDSAMYRCASRRWDDNEQFFGPGTRLTVL.

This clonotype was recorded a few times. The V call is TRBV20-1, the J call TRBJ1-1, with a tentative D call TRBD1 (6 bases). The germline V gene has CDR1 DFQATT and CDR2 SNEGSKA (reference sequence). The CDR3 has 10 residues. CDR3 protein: CIGGGTEAFF. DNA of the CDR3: TGCATTGGAGGGGGCACTGAAGCTTTCTTT.

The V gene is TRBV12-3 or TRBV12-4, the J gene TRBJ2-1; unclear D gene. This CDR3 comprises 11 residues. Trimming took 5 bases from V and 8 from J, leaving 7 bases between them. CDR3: CASSPLDEQFF. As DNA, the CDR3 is TGTGCCAGCAGTCCATTGGATGAGCAGTTCTTC.

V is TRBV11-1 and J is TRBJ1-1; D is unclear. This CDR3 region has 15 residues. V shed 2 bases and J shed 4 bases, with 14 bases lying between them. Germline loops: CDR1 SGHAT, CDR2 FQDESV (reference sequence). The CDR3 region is CASSLSRGRATEAFF. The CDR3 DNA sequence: TGTGCCAGCAGCTTAAGCCGAGGGAGGGCCACTGAAGCTTTCTTT.

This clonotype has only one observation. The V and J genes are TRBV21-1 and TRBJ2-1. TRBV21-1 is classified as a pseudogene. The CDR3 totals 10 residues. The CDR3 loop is CASRPNEQFF. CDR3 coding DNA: TGTGCCAGCAGGCCCAATGAGCAGTTCTTC.

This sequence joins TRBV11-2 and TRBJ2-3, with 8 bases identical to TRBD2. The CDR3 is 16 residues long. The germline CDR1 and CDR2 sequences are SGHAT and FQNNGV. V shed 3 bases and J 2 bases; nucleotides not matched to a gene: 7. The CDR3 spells CASSFGQAGVTDTQYF. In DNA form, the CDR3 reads TGTGCCAGCAGCTTCGGACAAGCGGGGGTCACAGATACGCAGTATTTT.